A selection of T cell receptor beta chains follows, all from one sample in a study of identical twins. MiXCR, run by TCRdb on the 5' RACE reads, gives a single entry per CDR3 protein. The sample records about 810,000 distinct CDR3 sequences, about 12% being singletons. The sample was also reused in another study, on yellow fever vaccine responses in identical twins.

Sequenced input: PBMCs. These receptors were taken from a woman aged 18-29 years in good health. The CDR3 runs from the conserved cysteine through the conserved F or W. A D gene is named only where the DNA matches it firmly. The size of a clone is reported for some rows only, either as once, few or many, or as a class for expanded clones.

v_call,d_call,clone_size,j_call,cdr3_aa,cdr3_nt
TRBV15,NA,NA,TRBJ1-2,CATSRDVRGSYGYTF,TGTGCCACCAGCAGAGATGTGCGGGGATCCTATGGCTACACCTTC
TRBV6-2/TRBV6-3,NA,few,TRBJ2-3,CASSYLGITAGNTQYF,TGTGCCAGCAGTTACCTTGGTATAACGGCCGGGAATACGCAGTATTTT
TRBV3-1,NA,NA,TRBJ2-3,CASSQGVAVSMYTQYF,TGTGCCAGCAGCCAAGGGGTAGCGGTGAGCATGTATACGCAGTATTTT
TRBV7-6,NA,NA,TRBJ2-2,CASSTYSGELFF,TGTGCCAGCAGCACTTACTCCGGGGAGCTGTTTTTT
TRBV6-5,NA,NA,TRBJ2-5,CASSNRRGGKETQYF,TGTGCCAGCAGTAACAGAAGAGGGGGAAAAGAGACCCAGTACTTC
TRBV9,TRBD1,few,TRBJ2-2,CASSTSGIGQGTGELFF,TGTGCCAGCAGCACATCCGGTATCGGACAGGGAACCGGGGAGCTGTTTTTT
TRBV10-3,NA,NA,TRBJ2-1,CAISDDRVSYNEQFF,TGTGCCATCAGTGACGACAGAGTCTCCTACAATGAGCAGTTCTTC
TRBV7-2,TRBD2,few,TRBJ2-2,CASSLQLAGGHGELFF,TGTGCCAGCAGCTTACAACTAGCGGGAGGTCACGGGGAGCTGTTTTTT
TRBV3-1,NA,many,TRBJ2-7,CASSHRDYEQYF,TGTGCCAGCAGCCACCGGGACTACGAGCAGTACTTC
TRBV7-9,NA,NA,TRBJ1-5,CASSLIQPQHF,TGTGCCAGCAGCTTAATCCAGCCCCAGCATTTT
TRBV12-3/TRBV12-4,NA,NA,TRBJ2-7,CASSQREAYEQYF,TGTGCCAGCAGCCAGAGGGAAGCCTACGAGCAGTACTTC
TRBV28,NA,NA,TRBJ2-5,CASSFLGSKETQYF,TGTGCCAGCAGTTTTCTCGGCAGCAAAGAGACCCAGTACTTC
TRBV28,NA,few,TRBJ2-7,CASSLFGEQRSYEQYF,TGTGCCAGCAGTTTATTCGGAGAACAACGCTCCTACGAGCAGTACTTC
TRBV3-1,TRBD1,NA,TRBJ2-1,CASSLSGQGRSNEQFF,TGTGCCAGCAGCCTCTCGGGACAGGGTCGTAGCAATGAGCAGTTCTTC
TRBV24-1,NA,NA,TRBJ2-5,CATRSEAQETQYF,TGTGCCACCCGATCAGAGGCCCAAGAGACCCAGTACTTC
TRBV28,TRBD2,NA,TRBJ2-1,CASSLSGRPRGHNEQFF,TGTGCCAGCAGTCTAAGCGGGAGGCCCCGAGGGCACAATGAGCAGTTCTTC
TRBV6-1,NA,NA,TRBJ1-4,CASRKMGSSEKLFF,TGTGCCAGCAGGAAGATGGGGTCTAGTGAAAAACTGTTTTTT
TRBV19,NA,few,TRBJ2-7,CASSMGQGGYEQYF,TGTGCCAGTAGTATGGGCCAGGGGGGATACGAGCAGTACTTC
TRBV28,TRBD1,few,TRBJ2-7,CASSLPQGASSYEQYF,TGTGCCAGCAGTCTCCCCCAGGGGGCGAGCTCCTACGAGCAGTACTTC
TRBV6-5,NA,few,TRBJ2-1,CASSYPQRGDPHEQFF,TGTGCCAGCAGTTACCCTCAGCGCGGGGACCCCCATGAGCAGTTCTTC
TRBV10-3,NA,few,TRBJ1-1,CAISESLFPKAFF,TGTGCCATCAGTGAGTCCCTCTTCCCGAAGGCTTTCTTT
TRBV18,NA,NA,TRBJ2-3,CASSPGGSGYTDTQYF,TGTGCCAGCTCACCCGGGGGATCGGGCTACACAGATACGCAGTATTTT
TRBV12-3/TRBV12-4,NA,many,TRBJ2-3,CASTPRNTDTQYF,TGTGCCAGCACCCCAAGGAACACAGATACGCAGTATTTT